The clone carrying this TCR beta chain was observed a handful of times. Its antigen is as yet unknown. The data stem from a study of T cell repertoires in cytomegalovirus infection. Study conclusions and caveats: The ex vivo response showed dominance by HLA-C-restricted CMV-specific TCR beta clonotypes. Cumulative frequency (of public TCR beta family members) identified carriers of CMV plus the relevant HLA.

V gave up 2 bases and J gave up 1 base, with 11 bases separating them. This CDR3 contains 15 residues. TCRdb reanalysed the reads using MiXCR and keeps one entry per CDR3 protein. The sample contains approximately 910,000 distinct CDR3 sequences, 31% of which appear only once. The receptor was derived from a human donor in good health (CMV status not recorded). Some clones in this sample may be carry-over from other donors' samples. Sequenced here: cultured CD8+ T cells from PBMCs, sampled from culture after CMV antigen stimulation. This chain uses TRBV12-3 or TRBV12-4 with TRBJ2-5, with D perhaps TRBD2 (6 bases). In DNA, the CDR3 is TGTGCCAGCAGTTTACTCCTCGGGGGCCAAGAGACCCAGTACTTC. Translated: CASSLLLGGQETQYF.